This TCR beta chain was retrieved from a study of control samples from healthy donors and cancer patients. Assay used: immunoSEQ multiplex PCR; TCRdb lists only in-frame clones, some missing. Altogether roughly 48,000 clones are present, roughly 90% being singletons, with the ten largest covering around a fifth. V was clipped by 2 bases and J by 4 bases, with 8 bases between them. Germline V gene lookup returns CDR1 LGHDT and CDR2 YNNKEL (reference sequence). The length of the CDR3 is 14 residues. The material sequenced was PBMCs. This sequence joins TRBV3-1 (or the pseudogene TRBV3-2) and TRBJ2-2, with D possibly called TRBD1 or TRBD2 (5 bases each). The TCR comes from a woman aged 40-49 years with head and neck cancer. The CDR3 loop reads CASSQTRGTGELFF. CDR3 coding DNA: TGTGCCAGCAGCCAAACTAGGGGCACCGGGGAGCTGTTTTTT.